The rows below give T cell receptor beta chains drawn from one sample of a study of T-cell memory formation after mild COVID-19. TCRdb used MiXCR to reprocess the 5' RACE reads, holding one entry per CDR3 protein. The sample carries about 560,000 distinct CDR3 sequences, over 15% recorded once. What was sequenced was PBMCs or a T cell subset sorted from them (not recorded which). These receptors came from an adult woman who had mild COVID-19 (a few samples of this study predate the infection). Cell type and time point are not known. The CDR3 runs from the conserved cysteine through the conserved F or W. The D gene is left open where the match is weak. Not every row has a clone size; where given, it reads once, few, many or a size class.

j_call: TRBJ1-1; clone_size: .; v_call: TRBV6-2/TRBV6-3; d_call: TRBD1; cdr3_nt: TGTGCCAGCAGTTATATGGACAGGGATGAAGCTTTCTTT; cdr3_aa: CASSYMDRDEAFF
j_call: TRBJ2-2; clone_size: few; v_call: TRBV12-3/TRBV12-4; d_call: .; cdr3_nt: TGTGCCAGCAGTTTAGAGGGTTTGACCGGGGAGCTGTTTTTT; cdr3_aa: CASSLEGLTGELFF
j_call: TRBJ1-4; clone_size: .; v_call: TRBV7-2; d_call: .; cdr3_nt: TGTGCCAGCAGTCCAACCGAAAAACTGTTTTTT; cdr3_aa: CASSPTEKLFF
j_call: TRBJ1-2; clone_size: .; v_call: TRBV7-9; d_call: .; cdr3_nt: TGTGCCAGCAGCTCGGGGGGGCAGGGCTCTCGGGGCTACACCTTC; cdr3_aa: CASSSGGQGSRGYTF
j_call: TRBJ2-3; clone_size: few; v_call: TRBV7-6; d_call: .; cdr3_nt: TGTGCCAGCAGCTTAGCACACTCAAGGACGCAGTATTTT; cdr3_aa: CASSLAHSRTQYF
j_call: TRBJ1-1; clone_size: few; v_call: TRBV30; d_call: .; cdr3_nt: TGTGCCTGGAGTGTGGTCGCGGACACTGAAGCTTTCTTT; cdr3_aa: CAWSVVADTEAFF
j_call: TRBJ1-4; clone_size: .; v_call: TRBV27; d_call: .; cdr3_nt: TGTGCCAGCAGGACCAGATTAGGGGGTAATGAAAAACTGTTTTTT; cdr3_aa: CASRTRLGGNEKLFF
j_call: TRBJ2-6; clone_size: .; v_call: TRBV24-1; d_call: .; cdr3_nt: TGTGCAACCAGTGTTAGAGGGGAAGGGGCCAACGTCCTGACTTTC; cdr3_aa: CATSVRGEGANVLTF
j_call: TRBJ2-7; clone_size: .; v_call: TRBV6-1; d_call: TRBD2; cdr3_nt: TGTGCCAGCAACCTCCCGGGGGGGACCTACGAGCAGTACTTC; cdr3_aa: CASNLPGGTYEQYF
j_call: TRBJ1-5; clone_size: .; v_call: TRBV7-8; d_call: .; cdr3_nt: TGTGCCAGCAGCCGGAACCGGGACCTCATGGGACAGCCCCAGCATTTT; cdr3_aa: CASSRNRDLMGQPQHF
j_call: TRBJ1-2; clone_size: many; v_call: TRBV7-2; d_call: TRBD1; cdr3_nt: TGTGCCAGCAGCTCAGGACAGGGGAACTATGGCTACACCTTC; cdr3_aa: CASSSGQGNYGYTF
j_call: TRBJ2-7; clone_size: many; v_call: TRBV12-3/TRBV12-4; d_call: .; cdr3_nt: TGTGCCAGCAGTGCAGGATACGAGCAGTACTTC; cdr3_aa: CASSAGYEQYF
j_call: TRBJ1-6; clone_size: .; v_call: TRBV7-9; d_call: TRBD1; cdr3_nt: TGTGCCAGCAGTTCGGGACAGGGAGGCAGCTCCTATAATTCACCCCTCCACTTT; cdr3_aa: CASSSGQGGSSYNSPLHF
j_call: TRBJ1-5; clone_size: .; v_call: TRBV4-1; d_call: .; cdr3_nt: TGCGCCAGCAGCCAAGATCCAGGGCCGGGACAGCCCCAGCATTTT; cdr3_aa: CASSQDPGPGQPQHF
j_call: TRBJ1-2; clone_size: many; v_call: TRBV14; d_call: .; cdr3_nt: TGTGCCAGCAGCCGAGAATCCACAGGCAACTATGGCTACACCTTC; cdr3_aa: CASSRESTGNYGYTF
j_call: TRBJ2-5; clone_size: .; v_call: TRBV28; d_call: .; cdr3_nt: TGTGCCAGCAGAAAAAAGGGCCAAGAGACCCAGTACTTC; cdr3_aa: CASRKKGQETQYF
j_call: TRBJ2-3; clone_size: few; v_call: TRBV5-1; d_call: TRBD2; cdr3_nt: TGCGCCAGCAGCTTTAGCGGGAGGGCCGAAGATACGCAGTATTTT; cdr3_aa: CASSFSGRAEDTQYF
j_call: TRBJ1-5; clone_size: few; v_call: TRBV12-3/TRBV12-4; d_call: TRBD1; cdr3_nt: TGTGCCAGCAGCCCGCCGGACAGGGGAGGCAATCAGCCCCAGCATTTT; cdr3_aa: CASSPPDRGGNQPQHF
j_call: TRBJ1-1; clone_size: .; v_call: TRBV4-1; d_call: .; cdr3_nt: TGCGCCAGCAGCCAAGTATTAGGGGTCGGCGGCACTGAAGCTTTCTTT; cdr3_aa: CASSQVLGVGGTEAFF
j_call: TRBJ2-1; clone_size: .; v_call: TRBV7-3; d_call: TRBD1; cdr3_nt: TGTGCCAGCAGCTGGACAGGGGGCGCAAACAATGAGCAGTTCTTC; cdr3_aa: CASSWTGGANNEQFF
j_call: TRBJ2-7; clone_size: .; v_call: TRBV23-1; d_call: .; cdr3_nt: TGCGCCAGCAGTCAATCGGCAGGGCCCCCAGGCGAGCAGTACTTC; cdr3_aa: CASSQSAGPPGEQYF
j_call: TRBJ2-1; clone_size: few; v_call: TRBV7-8; d_call: TRBD2; cdr3_nt: TGTGCCAGCAGCTGGGCCGGGACTAGCGGGGTCTATGAGCAGTTCTTC; cdr3_aa: CASSWAGTSGVYEQFF
j_call: TRBJ2-1; clone_size: .; v_call: TRBV7-6; d_call: TRBD2; cdr3_nt: TGTGCCAGCAGCTTCAGCGGGGGGGCCGAAGATGAGCAGGTCTTC; cdr3_aa: CASSFSGGAEDEQVF
j_call: TRBJ2-2; clone_size: .; v_call: TRBV11-2; d_call: .; cdr3_nt: TGTGCCAGCAGTTTTACTTCGGGAGCGAACACCGGGGAGCTGTTTTTT; cdr3_aa: CASSFTSGANTGELFF
j_call: TRBJ1-6; clone_size: .; v_call: TRBV9; d_call: .; cdr3_nt: TGTGCCAGCAGCGGGCCTAACAAGGACAAGCAAGTCGCCTATAATTCACCCCTCCACTTT; cdr3_aa: CASSGPNKDKQVAYNSPLHF
j_call: TRBJ2-1; clone_size: many; v_call: TRBV29-1; d_call: .; cdr3_nt: TGCAGCGTTGAAATGGCGGGCAGCAATGAGCAGTTCTTC; cdr3_aa: CSVEMAGSNEQFF
j_call: TRBJ2-1; clone_size: .; v_call: TRBV6-5; d_call: .; cdr3_nt: TGTGCCACCTCGGCGAGGGGACGAAGCTCCTACAATGAGCAGTTCTTC; cdr3_aa: CATSARGRSSYNEQFF
j_call: TRBJ2-3; clone_size: few; v_call: TRBV6-5; d_call: TRBD2; cdr3_nt: TGTGCCAGCAGTTACTCTAGCGGGGAGGAAGGAGATACGCAGTATTTT; cdr3_aa: CASSYSSGEEGDTQYF
j_call: TRBJ2-7; clone_size: .; v_call: TRBV7-8; d_call: .; cdr3_nt: TGTGCCAGCAGCCCCGCAGGGTTTCCCTACGAGCAGTACTTC; cdr3_aa: CASSPAGFPYEQYF
j_call: TRBJ1-2; clone_size: .; v_call: TRBV7-9; d_call: .; cdr3_nt: TGTGCCAGCAGCTTACCCGACTCTCGGGGCTACACCTTC; cdr3_aa: CASSLPDSRGYTF
j_call: TRBJ2-7; clone_size: many; v_call: TRBV12-3/TRBV12-4; d_call: .; cdr3_nt: TGTGCCAGCAGTTTAGCCACCTCCTACGAGCAGTACTTC; cdr3_aa: CASSLATSYEQYF
j_call: TRBJ2-1; clone_size: few; v_call: TRBV25-1; d_call: TRBD1; cdr3_nt: TGTGCCAGCAGTGTACGACAGGGGCGGGGTGAGCAGTTCTTC; cdr3_aa: CASSVRQGRGEQFF
j_call: TRBJ1-1; clone_size: .; v_call: TRBV11-2; d_call: .; cdr3_nt: TGTGCCAGCAGCTTAGAGTTGCAGGGCTCTGAAGCTTTCTTT; cdr3_aa: CASSLELQGSEAFF
j_call: TRBJ2-5; clone_size: .; v_call: TRBV12-3/TRBV12-4; d_call: .; cdr3_nt: TGTGCCAGCAGTCGTCTGGCGGGGGCCCTCCAAGAGACCCAGTACTTC; cdr3_aa: CASSRLAGALQETQYF
j_call: TRBJ2-1; clone_size: .; v_call: TRBV27; d_call: TRBD1; cdr3_nt: TGTGCCAGCACCCCCGGGACAGGGGGCGTGAATGAGCAGTTCTTC; cdr3_aa: CASTPGTGGVNEQFF
j_call: TRBJ2-7; clone_size: few; v_call: TRBV7-9; d_call: .; cdr3_nt: TGTGCCAGCAGTGCTAGCGTCTACGAGCAGTACTTC; cdr3_aa: CASSASVYEQYF
j_call: TRBJ1-5; clone_size: .; v_call: TRBV20-1; d_call: .; cdr3_nt: TGCAGTGCTTTGACAGGCCGCAATCAGCCCCAGCATTTT; cdr3_aa: CSALTGRNQPQHF
j_call: TRBJ1-2; clone_size: .; v_call: TRBV29-1; d_call: .; cdr3_nt: TGCAGCGCGGACCCGGGGAGGGATGGCTACACCTTC; cdr3_aa: CSADPGRDGYTF
j_call: TRBJ2-3; clone_size: .; v_call: TRBV20-1; d_call: TRBD2; cdr3_nt: TGCAGTGCTCCGGGACTAGCGGGGGGCAGCGCAGATACGCAGTATTTT; cdr3_aa: CSAPGLAGGSADTQYF
j_call: TRBJ1-3; clone_size: once; v_call: TRBV6-5; d_call: TRBD1; cdr3_nt: TGTGCCAGCAGGGCCAATAACAGGGGTGAATTCTCTGGAAACACCATATATTTT; cdr3_aa: CASRANNRGEFSGNTIYF
j_call: TRBJ2-7; clone_size: few; v_call: TRBV2; d_call: TRBD2; cdr3_nt: TGTGCCAGCAGTGATCTAGCGGGGGCCTACGAGCAGTACTTC; cdr3_aa: CASSDLAGAYEQYF
j_call: TRBJ2-1; clone_size: many; v_call: TRBV6-2/TRBV6-3; d_call: .; cdr3_nt: TGTGCCAGCAGTTATGGGGCGGCCCCCTACAATGAGCAGTTCTTC; cdr3_aa: CASSYGAAPYNEQFF
j_call: TRBJ2-2; clone_size: .; v_call: TRBV5-1; d_call: TRBD2; cdr3_nt: TGCGCCAGCACCTTACGACTAGCGGCGAACACCGGGGAGCTGTTTTTT; cdr3_aa: CASTLRLAANTGELFF
j_call: TRBJ2-6; clone_size: few; v_call: TRBV30; d_call: TRBD2; cdr3_nt: TGTGCCTGGAGGGTGACGGGAGGTGGGGCCAACGTCCTGACTTTC; cdr3_aa: CAWRVTGGGANVLTF
j_call: TRBJ2-1; clone_size: .; v_call: TRBV5-1; d_call: TRBD1; cdr3_nt: TGCGCCAGCAGCTTGACCGGACAGGGAAGAATGGTCGCTGAGCAGTTCTTC; cdr3_aa: CASSLTGQGRMVAEQFF
j_call: TRBJ2-1; clone_size: .; v_call: TRBV5-1; d_call: .; cdr3_nt: TGCGCCAGCAGCGTTGGGGCAGGGGGGAATGAGCAGTTCTTC; cdr3_aa: CASSVGAGGNEQFF
j_call: TRBJ2-1; clone_size: few; v_call: TRBV7-9; d_call: TRBD1; cdr3_nt: TGTGCCAGCAGCCCAGTCTCCGGGACAGCCTACAATGAGCAGTTCTTC; cdr3_aa: CASSPVSGTAYNEQFF
j_call: TRBJ2-1; clone_size: few; v_call: TRBV20-1; d_call: .; cdr3_nt: TGCAGTCAGACCGGCACCTACAATGAGCAGTTCTTC; cdr3_aa: CSQTGTYNEQFF
j_call: TRBJ2-7; clone_size: few; v_call: TRBV7-9; d_call: .; cdr3_nt: TGTGCCAGCAGCCCTGAGACGTATTCAGGGGAGGGCGTAGCCTACGAGCAGTACTTC; cdr3_aa: CASSPETYSGEGVAYEQYF
j_call: TRBJ2-3; clone_size: .; v_call: TRBV6-6; d_call: .; cdr3_nt: TGTGCCAGCAGTTACTATGGGACGTCAGATACGCAGTATTTT; cdr3_aa: CASSYYGTSDTQYF
j_call: TRBJ1-1; clone_size: .; v_call: TRBV30; d_call: TRBD1; cdr3_nt: TGTGCCTGGAGTCCCTACCGGGGAATTCGGACAGGAAAAGCTTTCTTT; cdr3_aa: CAWSPYRGIRTGKAFF
j_call: TRBJ2-3; clone_size: few; v_call: TRBV9; d_call: .; cdr3_nt: TGTGCCAGCAGCGTTTACTCAGGGCCCACAGATACGCAGTATTTT; cdr3_aa: CASSVYSGPTDTQYF
j_call: TRBJ1-2; clone_size: few; v_call: TRBV9; d_call: .; cdr3_nt: TGTGCCAGCAGGGGGACAAACACCAACTATGGCTACACCTTC; cdr3_aa: CASRGTNTNYGYTF
j_call: TRBJ2-1; clone_size: many; v_call: TRBV6-5; d_call: TRBD2; cdr3_nt: TGTGCCAGCAGTTCACTGACTAGCGGATACTACAATGAGCAGTTCTTC; cdr3_aa: CASSSLTSGYYNEQFF